The 13 T cell receptor beta chains below were found in one sample sequenced in a study of technical replicates of blood from a handful of donors. Assay: immunoSEQ multiplex PCR; the TCRdb copy retains only in-frame clones and omits some. Altogether fewer than 90,000 clones are present, around 97% being singletons, with the ten largest covering 0.2% to 0.25%. Sequencing was done on a sample of T cells isolated from PBMCs. The receptors were gathered from a human donor in good health.

The V call is TRBV10-3, the J call TRBJ2-7, with TRBD2 as a possible D gene (5 bases). This CDR3 comprises 15 residues. The germline V gene has CDR1 ENHRY and CDR2 SYGVKD. V lost 6 bases and J lost 2, with 17 bases in between. The CDR3 is CAIRTIIGAAYEQYF. In DNA, the CDR3 is TGTGCCATCAGGACCATTATAGGAGCGGCCTACGAGCAGTACTTC.

The V and J genes are TRBV4-1 and TRBJ1-5; D is unresolved. The CDR3 covers 14 residues. Germline loops: CDR1 MGHRA, CDR2 YSYEKL. Trimming removed 0 bases from V and 8 bases from J, with 11 bases in between. For the CDR3, the DNA is TGCGCCAGCAGCCAAGAACTGCTGGTGGAGCCCCAGCATTTT. Protein product: CASSQELLVEPQHF.

This clone was counted only a few times. The gene calls are TRBV5-4 and TRBJ1-1; 8 positions match TRBD1. Germline V gene lookup returns CDR1 SGHNT and CDR2 YYREEE (reference sequence). V dropped 0 bases and J dropped 4; count of bases not matched to a gene: 17. This CDR3 is built from 19 residues. The CDR3 here is CASSLAPRRGRGRVTEAFF. The CDR3 DNA reads as TGTGCCAGCAGCTTGGCCCCCAGAAGGGGCAGGGGGCGAGTCACTGAAGCTTTCTTT.

The gene calls are TRBV5-6 and TRBJ1-2; D is perhaps TRBD1 (5 bases). Germline CDR1 reads SGHDT; CDR2 reads YYEEEE. V lost 1 base and J lost 13, with 11 bases in between. The CDR3 consists of 11 residues. CDR3 DNA: TGTGCCAGCAGCTTGATACAGGCCATCACCTTC. Its protein is CASSLIQAITF.

The J gene is TRBJ1-1, the V gene TRBV10-1; a possible D gene is TRBD1 (6 bases). Germline V gene data show CDR1 as WNHNN and CDR2 as SYGVQD (reference sequence). The V end lost 6 bases, the J end lost 1 base, and 15 bases lay between the germline ends. This CDR3 region has 15 residues. The CDR3 loop reads CASSDDRMANTEAFF. As DNA, the CDR3 is TGCGCCAGCAGCGATGACAGGATGGCGAACACTGAAGCTTTCTTT.

The V call is TRBV6-5, the J call TRBJ1-6, with TRBD1 identical over 9 bases. The germline CDR1 and CDR2 sequences are MNHEY and SVGAGI. The CDR3 is 15 residues long. The ends lost 2 bases at V and 6 bases at J; junction bases unmatched: 2. CDR3 sequence: CASSYGTGRNSPLHF. The CDR3 region has the DNA TGTGCCAGCAGTTACGGGACAGGGCGTAATTCACCCCTCCACTTT.

The chain carries TRBV5-1 and TRBJ2-5; 13 bases align to TRBD2. Germline assignment: CDR1 SGHRS and CDR2 YFSETQ. This CDR3 comprises 15 residues. V dropped 4 bases and J dropped 5; count of bases not matched to a gene: 5. The DNA for the CDR3 is TGCGCCAGCAGCGAGACTAGCGGGGGGTGGGAGACCCAGTACTTC. Translating it yields CASSETSGGWETQYF.

The J gene is TRBJ2-7, the V gene TRBV29-1; TRBD1 agrees at 7 bases. V dropped 4 bases and J dropped 6; count of bases not matched to a gene: 12. Germline CDR1 SQVTM, CDR2 ANQGSEA. The CDR3 extends over 14 amino acids. As DNA, the CDR3 is TGCAGCGTTGGGGGCGCCGACAGGGCTGGCGAGCAGTACTTC. It codes for CSVGGADRAGEQYF.

A single count supports this clone. The chain joins TRBV7-9 to TRBJ2-7; D ambiguous. The CDR3 spans 14 residues. Germline V CDR1 and CDR2: SEHNR, FQNEAQ (reference sequence). Trimming took off 10 bases at V and 2 bases at J, with 18 bases between the two ends. The CDR3 here is CAIDKTLNTYEQYF. The CDR3 DNA sequence: TGTGCCATCGATAAAACCCTCAACACCTACGAGCAGTACTTC.

The V call is TRBV30, the J call TRBJ1-5; weak D call: TRBD1 (6 bases). Trimming removed 0 bases from V and 0 bases from J, with 9 bases in between. CDR3 length equals 15 residues. Germline V gene data show CDR1 as GTSNPN and CDR2 as SVGIG (reference sequence). CDR3 sequence reads: CAWSVAGASNQPQHF. Here the CDR3 DNA reads TGTGCCTGGAGTGTGGCAGGGGCTAGCAATCAGCCCCAGCATTTT.

The J gene is TRBJ1-1, the V gene TRBV6-5, with D perhaps TRBD1 (5 bases). Trimming took off 1 base at V and 6 bases at J, with 15 bases between the two ends. Germline V gene lookup returns CDR1 MNHEY and CDR2 SVGAGI. The CDR3 is 15 amino acids. The chain's CDR3 is CASSYFTKGVAEAFF. CDR3 DNA sequence: TGTGCCAGCAGTTACTTCACGAAAGGGGTAGCTGAAGCTTTCTTT.

This chain joins TRBV9 and TRBJ1-3; 7 nucleotides line up with TRBD1. Germline CDR1 is SGDLS and CDR2 is YYNGEE. The CDR3 is 16 amino acids. V lost 3 bases to trimming and J lost 0 bases; unmatched junction nucleotides: 6. The CDR3 sequence is CASSATGTASGNTIYF. The CDR3 nucleotides read TGTGCCAGCAGCGCGACAGGGACGGCCTCTGGAAACACCATATATTTT.

The chain employs TRBV6-5 and TRBJ1-1; D is possibly TRBD1 (6 bases). The CDR3 has 14 amino acids. The V gene's germline CDR1 is MNHEY and CDR2 SVGAGI. Trimming cost V 5 bases and J 0 bases, with 10 bases left between them. The CDR3 sequence is CASSPWTVNTEAFF. The CDR3 DNA reads as TGTGCCAGCAGTCCCTGGACAGTGAACACTGAAGCTTTCTTT.